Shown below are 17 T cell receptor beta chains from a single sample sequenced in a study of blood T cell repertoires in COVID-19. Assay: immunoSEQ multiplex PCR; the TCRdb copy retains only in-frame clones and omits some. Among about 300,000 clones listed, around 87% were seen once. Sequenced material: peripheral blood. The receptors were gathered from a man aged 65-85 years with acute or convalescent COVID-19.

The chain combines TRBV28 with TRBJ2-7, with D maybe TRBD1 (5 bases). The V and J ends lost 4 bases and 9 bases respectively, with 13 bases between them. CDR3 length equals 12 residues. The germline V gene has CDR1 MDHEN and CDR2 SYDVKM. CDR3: CASSSTVLGQYF. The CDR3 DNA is TGTGCCAGCAGTTCGACAGTTTTAGGGCAGTACTTC.

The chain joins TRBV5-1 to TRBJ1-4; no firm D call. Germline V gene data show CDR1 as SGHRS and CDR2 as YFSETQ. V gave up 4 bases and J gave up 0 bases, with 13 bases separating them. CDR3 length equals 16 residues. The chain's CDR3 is CASSPSGSATNEKLFF. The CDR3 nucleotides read TGCGCCAGCAGCCCGTCCGGGAGTGCAACTAATGAAAAACTGTTTTTT.

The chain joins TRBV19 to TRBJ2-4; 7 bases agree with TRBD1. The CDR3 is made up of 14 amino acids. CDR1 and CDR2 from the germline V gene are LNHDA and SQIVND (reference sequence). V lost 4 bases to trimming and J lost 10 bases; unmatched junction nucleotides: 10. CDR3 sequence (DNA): TGTGCCAGTAGTACTACACGACAGGGACCTATTCAGTACTTC. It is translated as CASSTTRQGPIQYF.

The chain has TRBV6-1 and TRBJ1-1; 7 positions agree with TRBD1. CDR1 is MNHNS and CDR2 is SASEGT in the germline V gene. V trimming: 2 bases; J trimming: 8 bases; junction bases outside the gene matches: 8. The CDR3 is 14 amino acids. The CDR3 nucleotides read TGTGCCAGCAGTGAAAAGGGGGCAGCCCGCGAAGCTTTCTTT. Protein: CASSEKGAAREAFF.

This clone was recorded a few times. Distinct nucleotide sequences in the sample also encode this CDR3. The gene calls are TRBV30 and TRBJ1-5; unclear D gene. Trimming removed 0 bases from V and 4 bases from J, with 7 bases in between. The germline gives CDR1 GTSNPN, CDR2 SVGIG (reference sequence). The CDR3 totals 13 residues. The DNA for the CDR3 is TGTGCCTGGAGTGTACGGGGAAATCAGCCCCAGCATTTT. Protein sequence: CAWSVRGNQPQHF.

Here the CDR3 reads CASSVATYGYTF. The CDR3 DNA sequence: TGTGCCAGCAGTGTGGCAACCTATGGCTACACCTTC. V is TRBV2 and J is TRBJ1-2, with unresolved D. Between the trimmed V and J ends, which lost 4 bases and 4 bases, there was a span of 7 bases. CDR1 and CDR2 (germline): SNHLY, FYNNEI. This CDR3 spans 12 amino acids.

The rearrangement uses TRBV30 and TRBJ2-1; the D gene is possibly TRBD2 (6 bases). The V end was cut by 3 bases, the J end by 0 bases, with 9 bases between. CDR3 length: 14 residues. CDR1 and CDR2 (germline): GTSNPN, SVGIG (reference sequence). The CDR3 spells CAWRGGGSYNEQFF. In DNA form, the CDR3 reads TGTGCCTGGAGGGGGGGAGGCTCCTACAATGAGCAGTTCTTC.

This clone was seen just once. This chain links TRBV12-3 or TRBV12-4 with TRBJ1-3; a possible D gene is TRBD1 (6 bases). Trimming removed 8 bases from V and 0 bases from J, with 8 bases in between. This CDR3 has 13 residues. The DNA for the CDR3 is TGTGCCAGCCGAGGGGGCTCTGGAAACACCATATATTTT. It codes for CASRGGSGNTIYF.

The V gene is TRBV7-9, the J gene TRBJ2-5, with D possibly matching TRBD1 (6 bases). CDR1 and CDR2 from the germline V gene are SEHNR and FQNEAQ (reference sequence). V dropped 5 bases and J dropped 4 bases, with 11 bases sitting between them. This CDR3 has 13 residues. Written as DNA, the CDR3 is TGTGCCAGCAGCGCAGGGACATTAGAGACCCAGTACTTC. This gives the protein CASSAGTLETQYF.

CDR3 amino acids: CASSQDLGGGRPQHF. In nucleotides, the CDR3 is TGTGCCAGCAGCCAAGATCTTGGCGGGGGGCGGCCCCAGCATTTT. V gene TRBV4-2 combines with J gene TRBJ1-5; maybe TRBD1 (6 bases). Trimming pared 0 bases from V and 9 bases from J, leaving 15 bases between. The length of the CDR3 is 15 residues. Germline-derived CDR1 and CDR2 are LGHNA and YNFKEQ.

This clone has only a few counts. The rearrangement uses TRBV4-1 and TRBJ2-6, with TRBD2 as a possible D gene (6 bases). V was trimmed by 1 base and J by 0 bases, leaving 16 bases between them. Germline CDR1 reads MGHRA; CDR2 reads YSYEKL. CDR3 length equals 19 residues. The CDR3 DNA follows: TGCGCCAGCAGCCAAGTGGGGGGATACTTAAACTCTGGGGCCAACGTCCTGACTTTC. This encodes CASSQVGGYLNSGANVLTF.

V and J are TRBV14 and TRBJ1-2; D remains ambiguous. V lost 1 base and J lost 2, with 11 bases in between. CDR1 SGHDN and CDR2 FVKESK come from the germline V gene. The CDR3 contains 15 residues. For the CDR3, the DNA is TGTGCCAGCAGCCAAGTCTCGGGGTGGAACTATGGCTACACCTTC. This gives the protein CASSQVSGWNYGYTF.

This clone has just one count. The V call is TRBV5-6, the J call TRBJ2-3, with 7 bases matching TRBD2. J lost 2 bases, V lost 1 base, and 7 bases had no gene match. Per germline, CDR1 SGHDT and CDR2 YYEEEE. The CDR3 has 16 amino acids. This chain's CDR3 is CASSLRRRGFTDTQYF. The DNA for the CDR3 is TGTGCCAGCAGCTTGAGAAGGCGGGGGTTCACAGATACGCAGTATTTT. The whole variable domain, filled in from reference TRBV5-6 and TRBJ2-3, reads DAGVTQSPTHLIKTRGQQVTLRCSPKSGHDTVSWYQQALGQGPQFIFQYYEEEERQRGNFPDRFSGHQFPNYSSELNVNALLLGDSALYLCASSLRRRGFTDTQYFGPGTRLTVL.

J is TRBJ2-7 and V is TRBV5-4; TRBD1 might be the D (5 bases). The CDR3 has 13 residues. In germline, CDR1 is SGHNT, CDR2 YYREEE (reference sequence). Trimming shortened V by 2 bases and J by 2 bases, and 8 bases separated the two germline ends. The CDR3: CASSLQATYEQYF. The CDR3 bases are TGTGCCAGCAGCTTACAGGCAACCTACGAGCAGTACTTC. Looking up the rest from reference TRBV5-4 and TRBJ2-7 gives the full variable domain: ETGVTQSPTHLIKTRGQQVTLRCSSQSGHNTVSWYQQALGQGPQFIFQYYREEENGRGNFPPRFSGLQFPNYSSELNVNALELDDSALYLCASSLQATYEQYFGPGTRLTVT.

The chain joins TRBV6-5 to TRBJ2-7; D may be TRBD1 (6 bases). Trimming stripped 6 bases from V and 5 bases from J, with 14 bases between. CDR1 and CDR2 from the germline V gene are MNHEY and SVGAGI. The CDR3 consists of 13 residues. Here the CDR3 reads CASSARGPDEQYF. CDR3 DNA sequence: TGTGCCAGCAGCGCCAGGGGACCCGACGAGCAGTACTTC.

The CDR3 sequence: CAWSEASGGFYEQYF. CDR3 sequence (DNA): TGTGCCTGGAGTGAGGCTAGCGGGGGCTTCTACGAGCAGTACTTC. The chain couples TRBV30 to TRBJ2-7; 10 positions agree with TRBD2. This CDR3 is built from 15 residues. The V gene's germline CDR1 is GTSNPN and CDR2 SVGIG (reference sequence). Trimming cost V 1 base and J 3 bases; bases outside gene matches: 6.

The CDR3 DNA reads TGTGCCAGCAGCGTCTGGGGGGACTCCCCCACAGATACGCAGTATTTT. Protein product: CASSVWGDSPTDTQYF. The V gene is TRBV9, the J gene TRBJ2-3; TRBD2 is a possible D gene (6 bases). This CDR3 contains 16 residues. CDR1 is SGDLS and CDR2 is YYNGEE in the germline V gene. The ends were cut back, 2 bases at V and 2 bases at J, with 15 bases in the middle. The full variable domain, with the rest looked up from reference TRBV9 and TRBJ2-3, is DSGVTQTPKHLITATGQRVTLRCSPRSGDLSVYWYQQSLDQGLQFLIQYYNGEERAKGNILERFSAQQFPDLHSELNLSSLELGDSALYFCASSVWGDSPTDTQYFGPGTRLTVL.